This T cell receptor (beta chain) was recorded in a study of monozygotic twins with inflammatory bowel disease. Study results and caveats: No discrimination was achieved between different T cell subtypes.

Each of TCRalpha and TCRbeta cDNA went through two nested PCRs, lasting about 16 and 10 cycles. Each CDR3 protein gets one entry in TCRdb, which reprocessed the 5' RACE reads and gives no DNA. This sample's clone table lists a few hundred thousand distinct CDR3 sequences. About this clonotype: The antigen is not known.

The germline V gene encodes CDR1 MGHRA and CDR2 YSYEKL. This CDR3 comprises 15 residues. The sample was blood. The rearrangement links TRBV4-1 to TRBJ1-5; TCRdb's D gene call, TRBD1, goes unchecked for lack of DNA. The clonotype was recovered from a human donor with ulcerative colitis or Crohn's disease, or a healthy co-twin of an affected twin (not recorded which). The CDR3 sequence: CASSQVRQRDQPQHF.